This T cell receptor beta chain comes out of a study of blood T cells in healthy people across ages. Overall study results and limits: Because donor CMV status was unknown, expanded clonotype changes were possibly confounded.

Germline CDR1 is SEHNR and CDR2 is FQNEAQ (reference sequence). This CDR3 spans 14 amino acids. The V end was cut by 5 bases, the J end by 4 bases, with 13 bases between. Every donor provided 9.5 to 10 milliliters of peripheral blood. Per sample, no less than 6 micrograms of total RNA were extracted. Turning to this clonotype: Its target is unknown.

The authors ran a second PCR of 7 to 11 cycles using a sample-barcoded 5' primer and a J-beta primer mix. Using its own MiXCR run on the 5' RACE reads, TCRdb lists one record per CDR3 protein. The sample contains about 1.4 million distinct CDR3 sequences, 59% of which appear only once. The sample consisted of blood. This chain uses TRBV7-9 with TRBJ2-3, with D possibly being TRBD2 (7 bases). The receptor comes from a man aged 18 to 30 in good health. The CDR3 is CASSAPGGADTQYF. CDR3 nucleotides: TGTGCCAGCAGCGCACCGGGGGGCGCAGATACGCAGTATTTT.